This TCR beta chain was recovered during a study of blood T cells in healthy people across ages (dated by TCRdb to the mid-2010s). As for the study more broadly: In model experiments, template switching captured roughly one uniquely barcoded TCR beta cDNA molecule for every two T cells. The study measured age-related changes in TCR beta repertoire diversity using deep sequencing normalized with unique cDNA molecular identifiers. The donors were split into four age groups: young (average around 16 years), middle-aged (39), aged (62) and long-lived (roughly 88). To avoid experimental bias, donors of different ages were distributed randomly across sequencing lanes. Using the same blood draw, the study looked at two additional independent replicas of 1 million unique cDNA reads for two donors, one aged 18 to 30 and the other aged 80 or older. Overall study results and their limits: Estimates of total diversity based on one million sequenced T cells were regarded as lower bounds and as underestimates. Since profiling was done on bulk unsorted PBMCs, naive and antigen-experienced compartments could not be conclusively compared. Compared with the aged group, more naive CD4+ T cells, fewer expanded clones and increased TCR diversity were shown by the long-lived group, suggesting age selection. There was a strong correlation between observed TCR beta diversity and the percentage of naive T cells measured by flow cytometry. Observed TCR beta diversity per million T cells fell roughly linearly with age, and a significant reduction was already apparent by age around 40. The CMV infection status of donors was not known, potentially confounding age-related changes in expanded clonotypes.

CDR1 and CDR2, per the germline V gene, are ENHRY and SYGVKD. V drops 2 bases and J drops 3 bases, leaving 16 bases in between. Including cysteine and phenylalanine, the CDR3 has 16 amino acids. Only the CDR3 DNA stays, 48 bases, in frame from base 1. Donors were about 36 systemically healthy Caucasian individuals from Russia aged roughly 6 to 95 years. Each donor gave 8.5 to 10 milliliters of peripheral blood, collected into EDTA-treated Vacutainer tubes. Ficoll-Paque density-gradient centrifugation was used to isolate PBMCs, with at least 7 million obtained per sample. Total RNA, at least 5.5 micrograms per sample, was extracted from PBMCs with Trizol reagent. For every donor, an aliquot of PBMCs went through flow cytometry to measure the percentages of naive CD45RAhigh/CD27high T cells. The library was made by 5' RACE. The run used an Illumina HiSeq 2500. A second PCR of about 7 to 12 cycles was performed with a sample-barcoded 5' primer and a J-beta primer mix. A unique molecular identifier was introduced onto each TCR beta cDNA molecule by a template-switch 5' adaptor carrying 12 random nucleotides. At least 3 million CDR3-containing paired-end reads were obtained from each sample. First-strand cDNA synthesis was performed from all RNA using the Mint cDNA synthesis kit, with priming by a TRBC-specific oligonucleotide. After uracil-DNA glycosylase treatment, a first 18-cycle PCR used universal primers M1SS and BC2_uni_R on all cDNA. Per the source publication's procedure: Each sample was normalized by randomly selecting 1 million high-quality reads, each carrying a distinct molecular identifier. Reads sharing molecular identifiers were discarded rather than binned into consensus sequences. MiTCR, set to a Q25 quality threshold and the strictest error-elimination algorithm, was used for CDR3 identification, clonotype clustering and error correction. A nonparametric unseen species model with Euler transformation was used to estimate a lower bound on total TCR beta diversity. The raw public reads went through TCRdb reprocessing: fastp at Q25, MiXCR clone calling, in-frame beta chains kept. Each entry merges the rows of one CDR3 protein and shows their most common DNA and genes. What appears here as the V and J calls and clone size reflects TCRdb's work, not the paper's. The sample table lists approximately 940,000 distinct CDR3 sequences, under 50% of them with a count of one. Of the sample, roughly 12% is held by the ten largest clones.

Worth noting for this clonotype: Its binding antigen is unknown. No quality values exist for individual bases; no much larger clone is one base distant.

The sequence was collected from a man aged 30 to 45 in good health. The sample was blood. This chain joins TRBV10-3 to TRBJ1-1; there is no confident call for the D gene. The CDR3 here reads CAISERQAGLDTEAFF. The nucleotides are TGTGCCATCAGTGAGCGGCAGGCGGGGTTGGACACTGAAGCTTTCTTT.